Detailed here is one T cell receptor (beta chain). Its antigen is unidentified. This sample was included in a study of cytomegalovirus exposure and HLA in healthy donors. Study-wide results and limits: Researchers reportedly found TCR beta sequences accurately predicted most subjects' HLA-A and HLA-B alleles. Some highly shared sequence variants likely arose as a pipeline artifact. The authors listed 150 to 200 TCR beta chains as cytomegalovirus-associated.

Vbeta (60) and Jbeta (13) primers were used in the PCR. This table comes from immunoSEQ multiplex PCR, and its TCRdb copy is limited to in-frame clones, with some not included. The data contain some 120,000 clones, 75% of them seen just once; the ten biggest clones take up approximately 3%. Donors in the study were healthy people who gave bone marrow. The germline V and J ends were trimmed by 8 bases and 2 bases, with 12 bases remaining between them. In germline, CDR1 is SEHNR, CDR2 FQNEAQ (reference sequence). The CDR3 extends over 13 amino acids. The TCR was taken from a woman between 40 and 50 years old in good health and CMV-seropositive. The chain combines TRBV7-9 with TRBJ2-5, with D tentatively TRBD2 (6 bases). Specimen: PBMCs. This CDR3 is CASVAGWQETQYF. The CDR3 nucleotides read TGTGCCAGCGTGGCGGGATGGCAAGAGACCCAGTACTTC.